Shown below are 9 T cell receptor beta chains from a single sample sequenced in a study of T cells in localized non-small cell lung cancer. Data came from immunoSEQ multiplex PCR; TCRdb stores just in-frame clones and leaves some out. The sample holds some 37,000 clones, roughly 88% seen once. The sequenced sample was peripheral blood, obtained before any cancer treatment. All receptors come from a woman aged 35-75 years with stage I lung adenocarcinoma.

This chain connects TRBV9 to TRBJ2-3, with 8 nucleotides matching TRBD2. The germline CDR1 and CDR2 sequences are SGDLS and YYNGEE. V was pared by 1 base and J by 2 bases, with 9 bases of the junction left unmatched. This CDR3 region has 17 residues. The CDR3 DNA reads as TGTGCCAGCAGCGTAAGGCCAGCGGGAGCCTCCACAGATACGCAGTATTTT. Its translation is CASSVRPAGASTDTQYF.

The genes are TRBV2 and TRBJ2-1; no reliable D call. Germline V gives CDR1 SNHLY, CDR2 FYNNEI. The V and J ends lost 4 bases and 1 base respectively, with 14 bases between them. The CDR3 is 16 amino acids. The chain's CDR3 is CASSGISGLSYNEQFF. The CDR3 DNA is TGTGCCAGCAGTGGTATATCGGGCCTTTCCTACAATGAGCAGTTCTTC.

V usage is TRBV19 and J usage is TRBJ1-1; TRBD1 aligns across 12 bases. The CDR3 covers 17 residues. The ends lost 6 bases at V and 0 bases at J; junction bases unmatched: 8. From germline, CDR1 is LNHDA and CDR2 SQIVND (reference sequence). The chain's CDR3 is CASRSRDRGQVNTEAFF. CDR3 coding DNA: TGTGCCAGTAGGTCCCGGGACAGGGGGCAAGTGAACACTGAAGCTTTCTTT. The full variable domain, with the rest looked up from reference TRBV19 and TRBJ1-1, is DGGITQSPKYLFRKEGQNVTLSCEQNLNHDAMYWYRQDPGQGLRLIYYSQIVNDFQKGDIAEGYSVSREKKESFPLTVTSAQKNPTAFYLCASRSRDRGQVNTEAFFGQGTRLTVV.

The chain couples TRBV7-3 to TRBJ2-1, with D unclear. The V gene lost 1 base and the J gene lost 6 bases, with 10 bases spanning the gap. CDR1 is SGHTA, CDR2 FQGTGA, per germline. The CDR3 extends over 14 amino acids. The CDR3 loop reads CASSLNSRGNEQFF. For the CDR3, the DNA is TGTGCCAGCAGCTTAAATTCGAGAGGCAATGAGCAGTTCTTC.

CDR3 amino acids: CASSVGNTGELFF. CDR3 sequence (DNA): TGTGCCAGCAGCGTAGGTAACACCGGGGAGCTGTTTTTT. V usage is TRBV9 and J usage is TRBJ2-2; the D is unclear. This CDR3 spans 13 amino acids. Trimming took off 0 bases at V and 2 bases at J, with 2 bases between the two ends. Germline loops: CDR1 SGDLS, CDR2 YYNGEE.

The chain is built from TRBV7-9 and TRBJ2-1; the match to TRBD2 covers 11 bases. CDR3 size: 15 residues. Unmatched junction bases numbered 5, after V lost 3 bases and J lost 7 bases. Germline-derived CDR1 and CDR2 are SEHNR and FQNEAQ (reference sequence). The chain's CDR3 is CASSFLAGGPNEQFF. Written as DNA, the CDR3 is TGTGCCAGCAGCTTCTTAGCGGGAGGGCCGAATGAGCAGTTCTTC.

The V gene is TRBV18, the J gene TRBJ2-5; weak D call: TRBD2 (7 bases). The V end was cut by 5 bases, the J end by 2 bases, with 15 bases between. The CDR3 has 15 amino acids. CDR1 and CDR2 from the germline V gene are KGHSH and LQKENI. This chain's CDR3 is CASSGGASRQETQYF. Here the CDR3 DNA reads TGTGCCAGCTCAGGGGGGGCTAGTCGGCAAGAGACCCAGTACTTC.

This chain joins TRBV20-1 and TRBJ2-5; D is unresolved. The CDR3 covers 10 residues. Germline values: CDR1 DFQATT, CDR2 SNEGSKA (reference sequence). Trimming pared 4 bases from V and 4 bases from J, leaving 4 bases between. CDR3 nucleotides: TGCAGTGCTAAGCGAGAGACCCAGTACTTC. It encodes CSAKRETQYF.

This clone occurred a few times. The rearrangement uses TRBV6-1 and TRBJ1-5; D is unresolved. The germline CDR1 and CDR2 sequences are MNHNS and SASEGT. V was pared by 3 bases and J by 2 bases, with 8 bases between. The CDR3 spans 14 residues. The CDR3 is CASSERVGNQPQHF. The CDR3 nucleotides are TGTGCCAGCAGTGAGAGAGTAGGCAATCAGCCCCAGCATTTT.